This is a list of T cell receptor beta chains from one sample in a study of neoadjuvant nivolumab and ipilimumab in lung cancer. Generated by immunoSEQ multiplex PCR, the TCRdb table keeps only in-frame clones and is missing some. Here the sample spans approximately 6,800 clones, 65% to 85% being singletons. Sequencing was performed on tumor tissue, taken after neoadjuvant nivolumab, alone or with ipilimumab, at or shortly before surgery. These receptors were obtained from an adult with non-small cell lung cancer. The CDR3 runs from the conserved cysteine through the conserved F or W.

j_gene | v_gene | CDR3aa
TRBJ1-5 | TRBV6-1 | CASSEAGFNQPQHF
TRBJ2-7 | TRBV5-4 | CASSFRAGRNEQYF
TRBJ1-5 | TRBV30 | CASTGPGLADQPQHF
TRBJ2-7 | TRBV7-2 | CASSPGVGYEQYF
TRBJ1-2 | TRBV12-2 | CARDRDGGYTF
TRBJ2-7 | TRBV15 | CATSREVGEQYF
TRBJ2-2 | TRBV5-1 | CASTLLVDGGTGELFF
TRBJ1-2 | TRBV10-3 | CAIRGSPGAVGTF
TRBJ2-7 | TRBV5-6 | CASSHSVFDRAYEQYF
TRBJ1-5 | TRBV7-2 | CASSLERDQPQHF
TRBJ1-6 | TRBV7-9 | CASSLERSPLHF
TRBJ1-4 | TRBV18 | CASSHGTGDEKLFF
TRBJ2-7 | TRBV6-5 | CASSYPRQGVNYEQYF
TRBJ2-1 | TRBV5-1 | CASSPGEYNEQFF
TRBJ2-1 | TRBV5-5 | CASSWGQASYNEQFF
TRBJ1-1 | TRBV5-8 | CASTSAGAENTEAFF
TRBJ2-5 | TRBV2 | CASSARTSGGETQYF
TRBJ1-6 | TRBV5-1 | CASSLGTGGPSLHF
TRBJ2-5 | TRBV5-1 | CASSTLEPRGETQYF
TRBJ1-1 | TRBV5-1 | CASSLEGQMNTEAFF
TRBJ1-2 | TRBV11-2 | CASSLGEVNYGYTF
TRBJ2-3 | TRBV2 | CASSDRNGGAVDTQYF
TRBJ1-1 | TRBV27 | CASRIPGTGADTEAFF
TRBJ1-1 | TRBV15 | CATSTDRGYEAFF
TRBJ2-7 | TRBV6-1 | CASIRDSYEQYF
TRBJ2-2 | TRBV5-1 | CASSVPTLAVAGELFF
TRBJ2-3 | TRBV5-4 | CASSSPMSASDTDTQYF
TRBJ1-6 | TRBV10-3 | CAMHRGPKSPLHF
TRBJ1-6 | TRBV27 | CASSLKWNSPLHF
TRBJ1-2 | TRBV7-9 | CASSPPGRVLNGYTF
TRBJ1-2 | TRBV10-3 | CAISTGSESGYTF
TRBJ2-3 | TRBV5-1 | CASSPDRSLSTDTQYF
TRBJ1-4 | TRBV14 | CASSQERQVNEKLFF
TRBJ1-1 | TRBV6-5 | CASSFGGREAFF
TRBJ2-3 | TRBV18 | CASSPPGLGGSDTQYF
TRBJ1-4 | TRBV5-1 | CASSLEGANEKLFF
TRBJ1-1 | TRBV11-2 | CASSAAGTGRMNTEAFF
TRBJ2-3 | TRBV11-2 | CASRYLTTTSADTQYF
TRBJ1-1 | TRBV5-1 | CASSIVGGAATEAFF